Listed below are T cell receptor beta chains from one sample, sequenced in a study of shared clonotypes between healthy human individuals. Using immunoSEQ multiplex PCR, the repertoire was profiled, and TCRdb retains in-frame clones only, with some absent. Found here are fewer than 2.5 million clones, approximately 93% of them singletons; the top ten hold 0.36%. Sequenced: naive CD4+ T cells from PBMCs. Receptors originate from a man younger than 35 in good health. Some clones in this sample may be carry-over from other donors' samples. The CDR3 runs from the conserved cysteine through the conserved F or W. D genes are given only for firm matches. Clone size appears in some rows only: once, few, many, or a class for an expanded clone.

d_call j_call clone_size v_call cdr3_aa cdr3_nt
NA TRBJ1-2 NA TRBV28 CASSLIRAHGYTF TGTGCCAGCAGTTTAATCAGGGCCCATGGCTACACCTTC
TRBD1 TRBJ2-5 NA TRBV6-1 CASTAGTGGQETQYF TGTGCCAGCACGGCCGGGACAGGGGGTCAAGAGACCCAGTACTTC
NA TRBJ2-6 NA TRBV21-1 CASSTTTGFGANVLTF TGTGCCAGCAGCACGACGACAGGGTTTGGGGCCAACGTCCTGACTTTC
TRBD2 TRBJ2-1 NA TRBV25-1 CASREFSGSANNEQFF TGTGCCAGCAGGGAATTTAGCGGGAGTGCCAACAATGAGCAGTTCTTC
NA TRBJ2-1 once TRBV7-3 CASSLQGSYNEQFF TGTGCCAGCAGCTTACAGGGCTCCTACAATGAGCAGTTCTTC
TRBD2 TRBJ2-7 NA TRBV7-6 CASSRLAGVTYEQYF TGTGCCAGCAGTCGCCTAGCGGGAGTAACCTACGAGCAGTACTTC
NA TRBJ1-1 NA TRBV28 CASSLRTTEAFF TGTGCCAGCAGTTTGCGGACCACTGAAGCTTTCTTT
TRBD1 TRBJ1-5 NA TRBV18 CASSPWAGGDQPQHF TGTGCCAGCTCACCATGGGCAGGGGGCGATCAGCCCCAGCATTTT
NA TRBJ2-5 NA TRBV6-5 CASSYSLVRGQETQYF TGTGCCAGCAGTTATTCCCTTGTGAGGGGGCAAGAGACCCAGTACTTC
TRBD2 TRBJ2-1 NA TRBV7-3 CASSLIGLASYNEQFF TGTGCCAGCAGCTTAATAGGACTAGCCTCCTACAATGAGCAGTTCTTC
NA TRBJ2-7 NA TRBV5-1 CASSPLGVGEQYF TGCGCCAGCAGCCCCCTTGGGGTTGGCGAGCAGTACTTC
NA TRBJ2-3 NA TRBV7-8 CASSLVRRENTDTQYF TGTGCCAGCAGCTTAGTGAGGCGGGAAAACACAGATACGCAGTATTTT
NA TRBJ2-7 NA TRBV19 CASSIREGTYEQYF TGTGCCAGTAGTATCAGGGAAGGGACCTACGAGCAGTACTTC
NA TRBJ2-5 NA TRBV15 CATSRAGVRETQYF TGTGCCACCAGCAGAGCAGGGGTCAGGGAGACCCAGTACTTC
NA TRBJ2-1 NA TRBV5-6 CASSLRTPIGEQFF TGTGCCAGCAGCTTGCGGACACCAATAGGTGAGCAGTTCTTC
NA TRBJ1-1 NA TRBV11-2 CASSLGAGNTEAFF TGTGCCAGCAGCTTAGGGGCAGGAAACACTGAAGCTTTCTTT
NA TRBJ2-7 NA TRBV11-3 CASSPRGPGEQYF TGTGCCAGCAGCCCCCGGGGCCCGGGGGAGCAGTACTTC
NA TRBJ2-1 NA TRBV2 CASSTNNNEQFF TGTGCCAGCAGCACTAACAACAATGAGCAGTTCTTC
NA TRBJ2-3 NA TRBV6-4 CASRTRRSTDTQYF TGTGCCAGCCGGACCCGCCGGAGCACAGATACGCAGTATTTT
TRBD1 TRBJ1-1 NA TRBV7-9 CATSRNDRATEAFF TGTGCCACCAGCCGGAATGACAGGGCCACTGAAGCTTTCTTT
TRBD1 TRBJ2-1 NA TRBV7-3 CASSLMGQGSYNEQFF TGTGCCAGCAGCTTAATGGGACAGGGTAGTTACAATGAGCAGTTCTTC
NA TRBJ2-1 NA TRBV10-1 CASSGRRGEQFF TGCGCCAGCAGTGGTAGGAGGGGTGAGCAGTTCTTC
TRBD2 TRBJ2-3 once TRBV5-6 CASSSAGGTDTQYF TGTGCCAGCAGCTCAGCGGGAGGGACAGATACGCAGTATTTT
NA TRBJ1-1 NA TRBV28 CASRGDTEAFF TGTGCCAGCAGGGGGGACACTGAAGCTTTCTTT
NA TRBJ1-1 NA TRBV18 CASSSSLTGPNTEAFF TGTGCCAGCTCATCAAGTTTGACAGGCCCTAACACTGAAGCTTTCTTT
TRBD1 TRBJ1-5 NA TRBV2 CASSADRGGEQPQHF TGTGCCAGCAGTGCAGACAGGGGAGGAGAGCAGCCCCAGCATTTT
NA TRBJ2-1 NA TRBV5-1 CASSLAPALDYNEQFF TGCGCCAGCAGCTTGGCCCCGGCCCTGGACTACAATGAGCAGTTCTTC
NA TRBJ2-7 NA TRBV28 CASSWSYSEQYF TGTGCCAGCAGTTGGTCGTATTCCGAGCAGTACTTC
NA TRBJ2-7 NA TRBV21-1 CARPGTEKIRAYEQYF TGTGCCAGGCCCGGGACCGAGAAGATTAGGGCCTACGAGCAGTACTTC
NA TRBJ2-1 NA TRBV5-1 CASSREEGNPYNEQFF TGCGCCAGCAGCCGAGAAGAGGGAAATCCTTACAATGAGCAGTTCTTC
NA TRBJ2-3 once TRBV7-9 CASSLAGGRADTQYF TGTGCCAGCAGCTTAGCGGGAGGCAGGGCAGATACGCAGTATTTT
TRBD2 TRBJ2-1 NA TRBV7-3 CASSLTGTTYRNEQFF TGTGCCAGCAGCTTAACGGGGACTACCTACCGGAATGAGCAGTTCTTC
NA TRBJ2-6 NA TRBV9 CASSVGGPLANVLTF TGTGCCAGCAGCGTAGGCGGGCCTTTGGCCAACGTCCTGACTTTC
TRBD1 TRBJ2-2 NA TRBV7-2 CASSLTVTGYRTGELFF TGTGCCAGCAGCTTAACAGTGACAGGGTATCGGACCGGGGAGCTGTTTTTT
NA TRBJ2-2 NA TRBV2 CASSRPANTGELFF TGTGCCAGCAGTCGACCCGCGAACACCGGGGAGCTGTTTTTT
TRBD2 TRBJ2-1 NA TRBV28 CATCPGLAGYEQFF TGTGCCACCTGTCCGGGACTAGCGGGGTATGAGCAGTTCTTC
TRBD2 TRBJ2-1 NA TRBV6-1 CASSQGTSGGVHEQFF TGTGCCAGCAGTCAAGGGACTAGCGGGGGGGTCCATGAGCAGTTCTTC
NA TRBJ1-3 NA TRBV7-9 CASSFGSGPAGNTIYF TGTGCCAGCAGCTTTGGCTCGGGCCCAGCAGGAAACACCATATATTTT
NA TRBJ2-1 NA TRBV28 CASSPRGATYNEQFF TGTGCCAGCAGTCCTCGTGGGGCGACCTACAATGAGCAGTTCTTC
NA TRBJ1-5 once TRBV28 CASSFNLGRSSNQPQHF TGTGCCAGCAGTTTTAACCTGGGCAGGAGTAGCAATCAGCCCCAGCATTTT
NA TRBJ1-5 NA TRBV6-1 CASSDAGVLGNQPQHF TGTGCCAGCAGTGACGCAGGTGTTCTTGGCAATCAGCCCCAGCATTTT
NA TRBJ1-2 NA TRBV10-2 CASRGAGDYGYTF TGCGCCAGCAGAGGGGCAGGCGATTATGGCTACACCTTC
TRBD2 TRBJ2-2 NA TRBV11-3 CASSHGLAGLYTGDTGELFF TGTGCCAGCAGCCACGGACTAGCGGGACTATACACGGGAGACACCGGGGAGCTGTTTTTT
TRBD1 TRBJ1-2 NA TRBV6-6 CASSKQGAEGYTF TGTGCCAGCAGCAAACAGGGGGCGGAAGGCTACACCTTC
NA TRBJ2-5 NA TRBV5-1 CASSARQRVIETQYF TGCGCCAGCAGCGCACGACAAAGGGTGATAGAGACCCAGTACTTC
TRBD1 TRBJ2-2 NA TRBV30 CAWGGQWVTGELFF TGTGCCTGGGGGGGACAGTGGGTGACCGGGGAGCTGTTTTTT
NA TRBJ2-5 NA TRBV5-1 CASSREPTELGTQYF TGCGCCAGCAGCCGCGAACCGACGGAGCTTGGGACCCAGTACTTC
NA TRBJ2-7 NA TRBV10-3 CAAYQQGSEQYF TGTGCCGCGTACCAACAGGGAAGCGAGCAGTACTTC